In this sample, the clone carrying this TCR beta chain turned up a few times. V shed 2 bases and J shed 2 bases, with 12 bases lying between them. CDR3 length: 15 residues. Germline values: CDR1 SEHNR, CDR2 FQNEAQ (reference sequence). The protocol was immunoSEQ multiplex PCR, while the TCRdb copy is restricted to in-frame clones and leaves out a portion. Of 110,000 or so clones in the sample, approximately 78% were seen once. The data were obtained in a study of blood T cell repertoires in COVID-19. Study at large: Sites across the United States, Italy and Spain contributed samples from acute and convalescent COVID-19. From T cells, B-cell-depleted T cells, or PBMCs came the material, which was cDNA or gDNA.

Material: peripheral blood. This receptor was identified in a woman aged 80 or over with acute or convalescent COVID-19. The rearrangement joins TRBV7-9 to TRBJ2-5, with D perhaps matching TRBD1 (5 bases). CDR3 bases: TGTGCCAGCAGCTTACGCGCAGGGAATCAAGAGACCCAGTACTTC. This gives the protein CASSLRAGNQETQYF.